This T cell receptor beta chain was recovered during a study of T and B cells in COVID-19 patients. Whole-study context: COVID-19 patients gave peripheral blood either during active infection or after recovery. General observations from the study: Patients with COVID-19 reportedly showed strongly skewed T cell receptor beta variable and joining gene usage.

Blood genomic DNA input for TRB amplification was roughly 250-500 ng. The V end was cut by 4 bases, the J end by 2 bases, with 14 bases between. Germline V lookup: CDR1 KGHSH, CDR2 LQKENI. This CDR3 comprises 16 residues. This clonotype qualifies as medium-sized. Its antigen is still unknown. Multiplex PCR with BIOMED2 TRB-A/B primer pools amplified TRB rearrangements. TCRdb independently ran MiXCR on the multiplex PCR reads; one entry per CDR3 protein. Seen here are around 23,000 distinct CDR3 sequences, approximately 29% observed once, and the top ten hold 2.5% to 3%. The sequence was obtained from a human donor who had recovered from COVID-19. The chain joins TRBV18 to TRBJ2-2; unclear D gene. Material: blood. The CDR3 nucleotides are TGTGCCAGCTCACTTCTTGACGCACGTAACACCGGGGAGCTGTTTTTT. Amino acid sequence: CASSLLDARNTGELFF. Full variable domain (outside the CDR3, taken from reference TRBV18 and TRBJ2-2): NAGVMQNPRHLVRRRGQEARLRCSPMKGHSHVYWYRQLPEEGLKFMVYLQKENIIDESGMPKERFSAEFPKEGPSILRIQQVVRGDSAAYFCASSLLDARNTGELFFGEGSRLTVL.